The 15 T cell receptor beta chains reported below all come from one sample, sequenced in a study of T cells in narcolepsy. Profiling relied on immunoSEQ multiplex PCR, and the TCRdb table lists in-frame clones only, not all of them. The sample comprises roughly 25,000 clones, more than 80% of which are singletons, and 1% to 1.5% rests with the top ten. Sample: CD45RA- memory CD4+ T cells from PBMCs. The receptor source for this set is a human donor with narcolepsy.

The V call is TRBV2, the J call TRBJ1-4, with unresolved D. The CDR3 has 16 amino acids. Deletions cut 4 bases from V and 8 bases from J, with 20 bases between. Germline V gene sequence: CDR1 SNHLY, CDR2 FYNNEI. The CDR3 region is CASSAIRPPAVEKLFF. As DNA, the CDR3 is TGTGCCAGCAGTGCCATCCGTCCCCCTGCGGTCGAAAAACTGTTTTTT. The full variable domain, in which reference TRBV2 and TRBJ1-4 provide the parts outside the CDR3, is EPEVTQTPSHQVTQMGQEVILRCVPISNHLYFYWYRQILGQKVEFLVSFYNNEISEKSEIFDDQFSVERPDGSNFTLKIRSTKLEDSAMYFCASSAIRPPAVEKLFFGSGTQLSVL.

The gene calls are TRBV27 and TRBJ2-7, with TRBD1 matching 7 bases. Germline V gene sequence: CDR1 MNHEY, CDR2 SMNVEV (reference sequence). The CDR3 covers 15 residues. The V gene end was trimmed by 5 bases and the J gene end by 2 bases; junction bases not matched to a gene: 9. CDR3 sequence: CASSKKFTGAYEQYF. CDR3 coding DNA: TGTGCCAGCAGTAAAAAGTTTACAGGGGCCTACGAGCAGTACTTC.

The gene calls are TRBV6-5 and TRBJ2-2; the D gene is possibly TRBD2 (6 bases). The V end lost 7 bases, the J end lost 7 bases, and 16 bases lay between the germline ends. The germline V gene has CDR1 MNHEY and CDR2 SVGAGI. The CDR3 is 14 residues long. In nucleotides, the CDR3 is TGTGCCAGCACCGAGACTCACGGGGGCGGGGAGCTGTTTTTT. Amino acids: CASTETHGGGELFF.

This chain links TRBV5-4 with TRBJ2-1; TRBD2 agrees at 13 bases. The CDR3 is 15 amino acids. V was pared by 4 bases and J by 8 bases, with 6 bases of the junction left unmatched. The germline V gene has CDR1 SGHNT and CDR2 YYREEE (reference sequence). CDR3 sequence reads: CASSPTSGRVDEQFF. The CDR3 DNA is TGTGCCAGCAGCCCCACTAGCGGGAGGGTCGATGAGCAGTTCTTC.

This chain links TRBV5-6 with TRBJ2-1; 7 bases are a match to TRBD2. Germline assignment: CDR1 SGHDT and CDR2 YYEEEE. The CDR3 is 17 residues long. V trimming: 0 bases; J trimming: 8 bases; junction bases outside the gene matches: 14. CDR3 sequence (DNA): TGTGCCAGCAGCTTGGGGGAGGGAAGACTAGCTGGATATGAGCAGTTCTTC. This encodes CASSLGEGRLAGYEQFF.

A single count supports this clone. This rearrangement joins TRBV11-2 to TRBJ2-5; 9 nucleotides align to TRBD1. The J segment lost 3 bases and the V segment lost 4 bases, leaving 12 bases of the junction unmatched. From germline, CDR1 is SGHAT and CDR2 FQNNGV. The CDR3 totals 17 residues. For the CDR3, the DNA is TGTGCCAGCAGCTGGACCGGGACAGGGACCGGTAAAGAGACCCAGTACTTC. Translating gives CASSWTGTGTGKETQYF. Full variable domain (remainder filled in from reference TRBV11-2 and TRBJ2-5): EAGVAQSPRYKIIEKRQSVAFWCNPISGHATLYWYQQILGQGPKLLIQFQNNGVVDDSQLPKDRFSAERLKGVDSTLKIQPAKLEDSAVYLCASSWTGTGTGKETQYFGPGTRLLVL.

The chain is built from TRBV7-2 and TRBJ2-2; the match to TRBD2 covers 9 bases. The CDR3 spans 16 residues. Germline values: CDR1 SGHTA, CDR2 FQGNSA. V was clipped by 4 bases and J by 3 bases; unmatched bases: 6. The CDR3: CASSWVAGVDTGELFF. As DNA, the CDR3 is TGTGCCAGCAGCTGGGTAGCGGGAGTCGACACCGGGGAGCTGTTTTTT.

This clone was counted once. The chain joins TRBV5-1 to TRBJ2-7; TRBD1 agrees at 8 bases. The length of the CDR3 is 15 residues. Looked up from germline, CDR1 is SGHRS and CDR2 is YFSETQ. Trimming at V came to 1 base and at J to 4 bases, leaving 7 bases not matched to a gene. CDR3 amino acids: CASSLSDRVGYEQYF. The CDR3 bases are TGCGCCAGCAGCTTGTCGGACAGGGTCGGTTACGAGCAGTACTTC.

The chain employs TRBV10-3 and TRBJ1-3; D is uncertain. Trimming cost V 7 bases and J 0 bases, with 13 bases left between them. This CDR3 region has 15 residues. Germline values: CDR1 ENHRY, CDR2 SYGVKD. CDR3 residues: CAIIPAWSSGNTIYF. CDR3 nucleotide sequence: TGTGCCATCATCCCGGCCTGGAGCTCTGGAAACACCATATATTTT.

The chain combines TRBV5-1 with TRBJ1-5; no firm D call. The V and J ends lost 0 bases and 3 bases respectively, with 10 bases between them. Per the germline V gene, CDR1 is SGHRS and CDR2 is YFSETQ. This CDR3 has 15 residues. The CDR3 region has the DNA TGCGCCAGCAGCTTGGGTAGCAGTTTCAATCAGCCCCAGCATTTT. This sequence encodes CASSLGSSFNQPQHF.

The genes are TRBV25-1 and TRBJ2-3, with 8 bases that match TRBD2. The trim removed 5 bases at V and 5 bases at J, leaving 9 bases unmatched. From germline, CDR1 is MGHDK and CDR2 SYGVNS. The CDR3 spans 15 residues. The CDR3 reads CASSRQSGRLDTQYF. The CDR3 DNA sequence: TGTGCCAGCAGTCGACAAAGCGGGAGACTAGATACGCAGTATTTT.

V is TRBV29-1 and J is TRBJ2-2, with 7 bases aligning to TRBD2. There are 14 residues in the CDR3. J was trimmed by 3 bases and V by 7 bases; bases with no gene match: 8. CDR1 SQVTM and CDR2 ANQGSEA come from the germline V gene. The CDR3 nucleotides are TGCAGCGCCACCGGGACTACTTACACCGGGGAGCTGTTTTTT. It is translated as CSATGTTYTGELFF.

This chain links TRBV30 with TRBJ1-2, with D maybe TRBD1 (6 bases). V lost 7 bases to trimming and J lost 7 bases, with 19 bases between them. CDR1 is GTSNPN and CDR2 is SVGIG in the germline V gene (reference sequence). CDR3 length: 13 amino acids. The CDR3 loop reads CASKGSGVGGYTF. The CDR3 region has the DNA TGTGCCTCCAAAGGATCAGGGGTGGGTGGCTACACCTTC. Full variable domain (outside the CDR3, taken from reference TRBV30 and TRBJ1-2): SQTIHQWPATLVQPVGSPLSLECTVEGTSNPNLYWYRQAAGRGLQLLFYSVGIGQISSEVPQNLSASRPQDRQFILSSKKLLLSDSGFYLCASKGSGVGGYTFGSGTRLTVV.

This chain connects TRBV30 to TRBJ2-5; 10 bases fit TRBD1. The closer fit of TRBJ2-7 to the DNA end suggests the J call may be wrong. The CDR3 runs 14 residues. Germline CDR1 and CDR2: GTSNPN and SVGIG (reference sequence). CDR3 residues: CAWRRTGGSYEQYF. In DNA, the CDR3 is TGTGCCTGGAGGCGGACAGGGGGCTCCTACGAGCAGTACTTC.

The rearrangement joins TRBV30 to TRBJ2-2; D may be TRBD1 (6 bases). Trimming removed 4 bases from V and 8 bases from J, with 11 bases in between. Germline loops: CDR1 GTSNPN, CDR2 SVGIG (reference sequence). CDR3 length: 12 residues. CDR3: CAWTRGSGELFF. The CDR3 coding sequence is TGTGCCTGGACCAGGGGATCGGGGGAGCTGTTTTTT. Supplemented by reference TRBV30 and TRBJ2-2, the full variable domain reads SQTIHQWPATLVQPVGSPLSLECTVEGTSNPNLYWYRQAAGRGLQLLFYSVGIGQISSEVPQNLSASRPQDRQFILSSKKLLLSDSGFYLCAWTRGSGELFFGEGSRLTVL.